This T cell receptor (beta chain) was sequenced in a study of T cells in Graves' hyperthyroidism and ophthalmopathy. Points from the study as a whole: Stable hyperthyroidism was separated from ophthalmopathy by a model based on 13 V-J features. A median about 6.2 months before onset, the model predicted ophthalmopathy.

Amplified TCR beta CDR3 regions derived from RNA transcripts. HTBI primers were the set used in a first-round RT-PCR of the TCR CDR3. From the multiplex PCR reads, TCRdb called clonotypes with MiXCR, one entry per CDR3 protein. The sample lists about 570,000 distinct CDR3 sequences, around 42% occurring once. In regard to this clonotype: Its antigen is not known.

A patient was excluded if there was uncontrolled infection, other autoimmune disease, pregnancy or lactation. The sequencing sample was made of peripheral blood or thyroid tissue (not recorded which). This receptor was identified in an adult woman with Graves' disease, either hyperthyroidism or ophthalmopathy (not recorded which).

CDR3 loop: CASSRQGAPLHF. CDR3 sequence (DNA): TGTGCCAGCAGTAGACAGGGTGCACCCCTCCACTTT. The chain has TRBV6-4 and TRBJ1-6; 7 bases agree with TRBD1. The CDR3 is 12 residues long. The ends lost 5 bases at V and 11 bases at J; junction bases unmatched: 3. Germline lookup yields CDR1 MRHNA and CDR2 SNTAGT.